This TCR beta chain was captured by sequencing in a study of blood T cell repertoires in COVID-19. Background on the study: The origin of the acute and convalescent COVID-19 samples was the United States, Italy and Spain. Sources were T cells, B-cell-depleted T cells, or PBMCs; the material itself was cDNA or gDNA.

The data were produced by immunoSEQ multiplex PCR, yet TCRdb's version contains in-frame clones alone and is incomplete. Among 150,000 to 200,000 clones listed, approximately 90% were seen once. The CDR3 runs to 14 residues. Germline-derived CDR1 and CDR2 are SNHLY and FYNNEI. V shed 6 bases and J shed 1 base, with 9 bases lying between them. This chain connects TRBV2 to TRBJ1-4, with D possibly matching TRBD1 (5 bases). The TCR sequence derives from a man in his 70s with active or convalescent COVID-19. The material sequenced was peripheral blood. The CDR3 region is CASRVGRTNEKLFF. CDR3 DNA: TGTGCCAGCAGGGTGGGGCGAACTAATGAAAAACTGTTTTTT.